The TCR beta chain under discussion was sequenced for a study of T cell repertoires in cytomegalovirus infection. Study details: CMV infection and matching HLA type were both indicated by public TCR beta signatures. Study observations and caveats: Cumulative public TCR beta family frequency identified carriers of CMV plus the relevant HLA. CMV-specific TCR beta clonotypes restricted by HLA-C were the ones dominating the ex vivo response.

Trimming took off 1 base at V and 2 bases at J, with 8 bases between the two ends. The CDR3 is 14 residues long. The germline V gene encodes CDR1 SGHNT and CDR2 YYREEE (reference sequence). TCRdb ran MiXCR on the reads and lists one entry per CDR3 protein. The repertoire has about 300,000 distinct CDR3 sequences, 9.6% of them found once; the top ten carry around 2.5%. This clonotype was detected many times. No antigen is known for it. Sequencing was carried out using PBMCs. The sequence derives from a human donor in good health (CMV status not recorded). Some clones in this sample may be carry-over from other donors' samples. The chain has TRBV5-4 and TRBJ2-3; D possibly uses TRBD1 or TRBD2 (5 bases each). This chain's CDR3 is CASSLLGDTDTQYF. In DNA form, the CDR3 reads TGTGCCAGCAGCTTGTTGGGGGACACAGATACGCAGTATTTT.